Included here is one T cell receptor beta chain sequence, with context. The antigen remains unidentified. This entry comes from a study of metastatic and nonmetastatic thyroid tumors. Study-wide context: Thyroid patients, malignant and benign, had repertoires compared across blood and tumor or nodule tissue. The study's findings and limits: In both blood and tumor samples, TCR beta diversity was reported significantly higher for malignant than benign nodules.

The CDR3 spans 16 residues. Germline CDR1 DFQATT, CDR2 SNEGSKA (reference sequence). J gave up 4 bases and V 5 bases, and 9 bases lay outside the gene matches. TCRdb re-analyzed the PCR reads using MiXCR. The repertoire holds roughly 75,000 clones, with around 12% as singletons. No treatment had been given to any patient before thyroid surgery. This TCR derives from a female donor with papillary thyroid cancer or a benign thyroid nodule (not recorded which). Some clones in this sample may be carry-over from other donors' samples. This sequence joins TRBV20-1 and TRBJ2-1; 12 bases are shared with TRBD2. Sequencing was done on a sample of tumor tissue. CDR3 DNA sequence: TGCAGTGCTTCGACTAGCGGGAGATACACATACAATGAGCAGTTCTTC. Its translation is CSASTSGRYTYNEQFF.